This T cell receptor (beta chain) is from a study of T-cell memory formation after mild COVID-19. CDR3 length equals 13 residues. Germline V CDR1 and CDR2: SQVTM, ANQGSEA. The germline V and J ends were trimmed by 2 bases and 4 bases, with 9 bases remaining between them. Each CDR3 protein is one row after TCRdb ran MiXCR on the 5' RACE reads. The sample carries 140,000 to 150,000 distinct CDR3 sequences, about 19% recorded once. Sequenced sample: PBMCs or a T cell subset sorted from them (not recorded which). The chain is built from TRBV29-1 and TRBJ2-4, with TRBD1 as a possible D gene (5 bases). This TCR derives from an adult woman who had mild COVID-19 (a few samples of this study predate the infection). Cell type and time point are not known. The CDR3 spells CSVENRTKNIQYF. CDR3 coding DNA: TGCAGCGTTGAAAACAGGACAAAAAACATTCAGTACTTC. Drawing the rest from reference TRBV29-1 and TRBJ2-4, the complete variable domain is SAVISQKPSRDICQRGTSLTIQCQVDSQVTMMFWYRQQPGQSLTLIATANQGSEATYESGFVIDKFPISRPNLTFSTLTVSNMSPEDSSIYLCSVENRTKNIQYFGAGTRLSVL.